The clone carrying this T cell receptor beta chain was seen a single time. The data were taken from a study of T cell clones after liver transplantation. Study overall: Third-party-reactive TCRbeta sequences from pre-transplant mixed lymphocyte reactions served as antigen-independent comparators. Subjects received no induction therapy and standard immunosuppression until randomization at 12-24 months post-transplant. Tolerance: complete withdrawal held at least one year, liver enzymes staying within twice normal.

V lost 6 bases to trimming and J lost 9 bases, with 14 bases between them. The CDR3 is made up of 12 amino acids. In germline, CDR1 is MNHEY, CDR2 SMNVEV (reference sequence). Repertoires were generated with immunoSEQ multiplex PCR, while TCRdb's copy carries only in-frame clones and drops some. The sample has 20,000 to 25,000 clones, approximately 94% seen once. This clonotype was sampled from a human patient who received a liver transplant. Part of the T cells may come from the graft donor. The sequencing here drew on CD8+ T cells from blood, taken less than 27 months after liver transplant. The chain links TRBV27 to TRBJ1-1, with D perhaps matching TRBD1 (5 bases). The CDR3 DNA is TGTGCCAGCAGCCCCGTTGGGGGGAAAGCTTTCTTT. This encodes CASSPVGGKAFF.